This TCR beta chain originates from a study of T cell repertoires in cytomegalovirus infection. About the research overall: CMV infection together with matching HLA type was indicated by public TCR beta signatures.

This clonotype was counted at least ten times. Its target is unknown. Study findings and constraints: The study found HLA-C-restricted CMV-specific TCR beta clonotypes dominating the ex vivo response. Cumulative public TCR beta family frequency identified CMV carriers with the relevant HLA.

TCRdb ran MiXCR on the reads and lists one entry per CDR3 protein. The sample lists some 150,000 distinct CDR3 sequences, roughly 6.5% seen once, with approximately 18% in the top ten. V was clipped by 6 bases and J by 9 bases; unmatched bases: 13. The CDR3 loop spans 15 amino acids. Per germline, CDR1 SGHTA and CDR2 FQGNSA. Sequencing was performed on PBMCs. The rearrangement uses TRBV7-2 and TRBJ2-1; 8 bases are a match to TRBD2. This sequence originates from a human donor in good health (CMV status not recorded). Some clones in this sample may be carry-over from other donors' samples. DNA for the CDR3: TGTGCCAGCAGGACTACGGGGGGGCCACGAGGTGAGCAGTTCTTC. As protein: CASRTTGGPRGEQFF.